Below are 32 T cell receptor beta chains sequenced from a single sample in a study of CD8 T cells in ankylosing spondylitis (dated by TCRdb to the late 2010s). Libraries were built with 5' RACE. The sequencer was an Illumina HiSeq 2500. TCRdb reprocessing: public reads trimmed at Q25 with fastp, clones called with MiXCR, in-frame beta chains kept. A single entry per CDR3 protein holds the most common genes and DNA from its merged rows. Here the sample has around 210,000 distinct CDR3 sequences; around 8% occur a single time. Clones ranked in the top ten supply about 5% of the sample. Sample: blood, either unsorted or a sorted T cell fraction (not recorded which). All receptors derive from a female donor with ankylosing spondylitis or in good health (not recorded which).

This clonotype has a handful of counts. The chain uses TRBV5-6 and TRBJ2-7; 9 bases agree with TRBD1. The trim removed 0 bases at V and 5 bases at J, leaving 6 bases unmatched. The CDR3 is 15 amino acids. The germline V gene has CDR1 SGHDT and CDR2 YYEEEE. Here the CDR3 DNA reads TGTGCCAGCAGCTTGGCCTGGGGGACAGGGAACGAGCAGTACTTC. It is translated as CASSLAWGTGNEQYF. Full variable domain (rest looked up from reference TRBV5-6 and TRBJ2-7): DAGVTQSPTHLIKTRGQQVTLRCSPKSGHDTVSWYQQALGQGPQFIFQYYEEEERQRGNFPDRFSGHQFPNYSSELNVNALLLGDSALYLCASSLAWGTGNEQYFGPGTRLTVT.

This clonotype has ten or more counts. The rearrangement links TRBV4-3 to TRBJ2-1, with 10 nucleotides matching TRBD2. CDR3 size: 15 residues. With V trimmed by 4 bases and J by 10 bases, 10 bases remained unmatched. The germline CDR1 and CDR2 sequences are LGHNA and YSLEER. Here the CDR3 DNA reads TGCGCCAGCAGCCTAGCGGGAGGACTCAATTGGGAGCAGTTCTTC. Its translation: CASSLAGGLNWEQFF.

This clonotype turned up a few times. CDR3 coding DNA: TGTGCCAGCAGGAGTACTTCATCCTACGAGCAGTACTTC. This gives the protein CASRSTSSYEQYF. The chain couples TRBV2 to TRBJ2-7; D not certain. Trimming took 6 bases from V and 1 from J, leaving 10 bases between them. The CDR3 loop spans 13 amino acids. Germline CDR1 reads SNHLY; CDR2 reads FYNNEI.

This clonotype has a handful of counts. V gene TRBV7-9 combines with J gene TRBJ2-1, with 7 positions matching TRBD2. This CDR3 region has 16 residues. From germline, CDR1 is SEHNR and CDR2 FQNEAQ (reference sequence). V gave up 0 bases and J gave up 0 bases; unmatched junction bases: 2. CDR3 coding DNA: TGTGCCAGCAGCTTAGCGGGAGGGCCCTCCTACAATGAGCAGTTCTTC. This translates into CASSLAGGPSYNEQFF.

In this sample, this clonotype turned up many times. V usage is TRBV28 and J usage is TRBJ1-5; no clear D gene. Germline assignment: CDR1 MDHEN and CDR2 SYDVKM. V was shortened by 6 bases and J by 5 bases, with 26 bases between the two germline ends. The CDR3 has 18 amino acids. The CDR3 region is CASRTRHTLGNRDQPQHF. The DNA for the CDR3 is TGTGCCAGCAGAACACGGCACACGTTGGGGAACCGGGATCAGCCCCAGCATTTT.

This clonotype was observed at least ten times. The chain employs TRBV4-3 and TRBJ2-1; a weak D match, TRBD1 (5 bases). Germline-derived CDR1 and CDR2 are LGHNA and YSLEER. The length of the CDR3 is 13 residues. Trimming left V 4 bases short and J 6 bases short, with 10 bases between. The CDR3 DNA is TGCGCCAGCAGCCCTCAGGGTCTCAATGAGCAGTTCTTC. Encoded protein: CASSPQGLNEQFF.

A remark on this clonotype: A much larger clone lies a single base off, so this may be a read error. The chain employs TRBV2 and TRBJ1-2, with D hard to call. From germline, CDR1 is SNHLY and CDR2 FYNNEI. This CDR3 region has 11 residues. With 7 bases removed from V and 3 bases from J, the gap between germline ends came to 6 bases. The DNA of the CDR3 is TGTGCCAGCACCGCCCACTATGGCTACACCTTC. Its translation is CASTAHYGYTF.

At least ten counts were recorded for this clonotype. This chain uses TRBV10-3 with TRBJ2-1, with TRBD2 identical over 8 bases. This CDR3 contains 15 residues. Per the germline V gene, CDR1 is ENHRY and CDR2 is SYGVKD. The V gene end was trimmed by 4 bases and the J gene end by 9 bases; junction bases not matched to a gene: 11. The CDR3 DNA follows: TGTGCCATCAGTGTCTTGGCAGGGGCGGGGGGTGAGCAGTTCTTC. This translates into CAISVLAGAGGEQFF.

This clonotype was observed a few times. CDR3 protein: CSARDPDRLTGELFF. CDR3 nucleotides: TGCAGTGCTAGAGATCCCGACAGGCTCACCGGGGAGCTGTTTTTT. This rearrangement joins TRBV20-1 to TRBJ2-2, with a tentative D call TRBD1 (6 bases). Per the germline V gene, CDR1 is DFQATT and CDR2 is SNEGSKA (reference sequence). This CDR3 contains 15 residues. Trimming left V 0 bases short and J 4 bases short, with 12 bases between.

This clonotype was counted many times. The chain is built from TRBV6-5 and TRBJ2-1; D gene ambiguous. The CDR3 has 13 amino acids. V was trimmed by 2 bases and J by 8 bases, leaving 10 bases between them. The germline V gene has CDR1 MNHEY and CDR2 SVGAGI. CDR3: CASSYVAGYEQFF. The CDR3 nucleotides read TGTGCCAGCAGTTACGTTGCCGGCTATGAGCAGTTCTTC.

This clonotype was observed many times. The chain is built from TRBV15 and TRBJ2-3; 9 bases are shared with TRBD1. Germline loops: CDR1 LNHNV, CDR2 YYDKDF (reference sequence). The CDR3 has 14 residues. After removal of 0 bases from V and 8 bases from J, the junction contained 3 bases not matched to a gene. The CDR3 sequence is CATSREGQGGTQYF. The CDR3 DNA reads TGTGCCACCAGCAGAGAGGGACAGGGAGGTACGCAGTATTTT.

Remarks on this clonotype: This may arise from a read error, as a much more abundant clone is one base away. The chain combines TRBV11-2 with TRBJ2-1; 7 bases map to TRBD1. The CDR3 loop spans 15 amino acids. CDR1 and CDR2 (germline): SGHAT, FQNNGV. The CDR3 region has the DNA TGTGCCAGCAGCTTAGAGACAGGGATGGGCAATGAGCGGTTCTTC. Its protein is CASSLETGMGNERFF.

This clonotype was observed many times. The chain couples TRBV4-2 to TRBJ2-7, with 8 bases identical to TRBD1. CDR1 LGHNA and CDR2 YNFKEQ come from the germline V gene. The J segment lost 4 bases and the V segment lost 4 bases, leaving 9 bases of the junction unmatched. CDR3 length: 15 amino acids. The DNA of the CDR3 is TGTGCCAGCAGCCCGACAGGGGACGACCCTTACGAGCAGTACTTC. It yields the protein CASSPTGDDPYEQYF.

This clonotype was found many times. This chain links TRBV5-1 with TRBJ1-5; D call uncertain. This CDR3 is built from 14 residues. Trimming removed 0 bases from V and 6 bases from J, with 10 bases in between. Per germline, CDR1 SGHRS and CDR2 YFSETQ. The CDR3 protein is CASSLEVGGQPQHF. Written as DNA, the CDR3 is TGCGCCAGCAGCTTGGAGGTGGGAGGTCAGCCCCAGCATTTT.

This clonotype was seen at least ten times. Here the CDR3 reads CASSRANSNQPQHF. The CDR3 DNA follows: TGTGCCAGCAGCCGGGCGAATAGCAATCAGCCCCAGCATTTT. The chain employs TRBV3-1 and TRBJ1-5; D call uncertain. The CDR3 has 14 residues. V was cut by 4 bases and J by 0 bases, with 7 bases left in between. Germline CDR1 and CDR2: LGHDT and YNNKEL (reference sequence). Supplemented by reference TRBV3-1 and TRBJ1-5, the full variable domain reads DTAVSQTPKYLVTQMGNDKSIKCEQNLGHDTMYWYKQDSKKFLKIMFSYNNKELIINETVPNRFSPKSPDKAHLNLHINSLELGDSAVYFCASSRANSNQPQHFGDGTRLSIL.

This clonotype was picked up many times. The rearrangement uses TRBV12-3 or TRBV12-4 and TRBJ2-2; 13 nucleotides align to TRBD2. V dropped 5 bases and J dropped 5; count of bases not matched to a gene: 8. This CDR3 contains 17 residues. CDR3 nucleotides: TGTGCCAGCAGTGCTCCGGGACTAGCGGGAAGTACCGGGGAGCTGTTTTTT. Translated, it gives CASSAPGLAGSTGELFF.

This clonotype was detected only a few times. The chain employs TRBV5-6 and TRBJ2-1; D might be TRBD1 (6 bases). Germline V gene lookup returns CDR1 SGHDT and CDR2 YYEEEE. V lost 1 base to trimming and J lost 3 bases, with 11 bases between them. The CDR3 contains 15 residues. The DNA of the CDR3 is TGTGCCAGCAGCTTGAAACAGGGCCTCTACAATGAGCAGTTCTTC. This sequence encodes CASSLKQGLYNEQFF.

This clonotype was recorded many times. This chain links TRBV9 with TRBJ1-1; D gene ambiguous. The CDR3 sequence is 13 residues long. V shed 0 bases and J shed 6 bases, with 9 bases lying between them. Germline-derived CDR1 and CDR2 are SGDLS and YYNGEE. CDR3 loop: CASSVVDRAEAFF. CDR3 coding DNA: TGTGCCAGCAGCGTAGTTGATAGGGCTGAAGCTTTCTTT.

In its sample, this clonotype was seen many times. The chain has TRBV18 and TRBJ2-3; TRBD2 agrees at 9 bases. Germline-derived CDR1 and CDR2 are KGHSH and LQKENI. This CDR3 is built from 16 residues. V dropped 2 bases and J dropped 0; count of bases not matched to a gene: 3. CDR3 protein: CASSPKLAGSTDTQYF. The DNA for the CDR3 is TGTGCCAGCTCACCAAAACTAGCGGGTAGCACAGATACGCAGTATTTT.

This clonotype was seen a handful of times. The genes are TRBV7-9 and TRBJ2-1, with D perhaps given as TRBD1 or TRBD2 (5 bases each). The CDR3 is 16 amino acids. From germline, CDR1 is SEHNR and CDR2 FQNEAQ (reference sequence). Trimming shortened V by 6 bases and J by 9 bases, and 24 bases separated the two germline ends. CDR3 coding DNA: TGTGCCAGCAGTCTCATTCCGGGACCCTCATCGCGTGAGCAGTTCTTC. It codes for CASSLIPGPSSREQFF.

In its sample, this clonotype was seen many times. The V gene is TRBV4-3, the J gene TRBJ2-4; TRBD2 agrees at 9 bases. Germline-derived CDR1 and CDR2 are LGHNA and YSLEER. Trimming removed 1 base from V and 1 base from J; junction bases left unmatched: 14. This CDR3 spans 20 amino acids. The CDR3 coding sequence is TGCGCCAGCAGCCAAGGGCCGGCGGGAGGGCCGGTAATCGCCAAAAACATTCAGTACTTC. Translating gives CASSQGPAGGPVIAKNIQYF.

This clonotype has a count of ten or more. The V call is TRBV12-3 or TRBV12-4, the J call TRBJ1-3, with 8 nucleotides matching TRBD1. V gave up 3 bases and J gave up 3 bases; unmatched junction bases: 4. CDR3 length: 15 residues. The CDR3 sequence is CASSFADRGGNTIYF. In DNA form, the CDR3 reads TGTGCCAGCAGTTTCGCCGACAGGGGTGGAAACACCATATATTTT.

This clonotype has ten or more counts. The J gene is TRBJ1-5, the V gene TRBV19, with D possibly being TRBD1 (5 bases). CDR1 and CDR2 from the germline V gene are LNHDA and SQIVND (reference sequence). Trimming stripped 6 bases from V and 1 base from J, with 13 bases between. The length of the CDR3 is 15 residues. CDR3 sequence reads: CASRLRDGSNQPQHF. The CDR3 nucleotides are TGTGCCAGTAGACTCCGGGACGGCAGCAATCAGCCCCAGCATTTT.

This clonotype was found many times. CDR3 nucleotide sequence: TGCGCCAGCAGCCCCGACAGGGGCCCGAACACCGGGGAGCTGTTTTTT. It translates to CASSPDRGPNTGELFF. This rearrangement joins TRBV4-3 to TRBJ2-2, with 8 bases identical to TRBD1. J was trimmed by 0 bases and V by 4 bases; bases with no gene match: 4. The CDR3 runs to 16 residues. Germline assignment: CDR1 LGHNA and CDR2 YSLEER.

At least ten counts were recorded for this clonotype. This CDR3 is CASSLTGLRNQPQHF. DNA of the CDR3: TGCGCCAGCAGCCTTACAGGGCTTCGCAATCAGCCCCAGCATTTT. This chain joins TRBV5-1 and TRBJ1-5, with D possibly being TRBD1 (6 bases). CDR1 SGHRS and CDR2 YFSETQ come from the germline V gene. Trimming stripped 4 bases from V and 2 bases from J, with 13 bases between. This CDR3 region has 15 residues. The variable domain in full, completed from reference TRBV5-1 and TRBJ1-5, reads KAGVTQTPRYLIKTRGQQVTLSCSPISGHRSVSWYQQTPGQGLQFLFEYFSETQRNKGNFPGRFSGRQFSNSRSEMNVSTLELGDSALYLCASSLTGLRNQPQHFGDGTRLSIL.

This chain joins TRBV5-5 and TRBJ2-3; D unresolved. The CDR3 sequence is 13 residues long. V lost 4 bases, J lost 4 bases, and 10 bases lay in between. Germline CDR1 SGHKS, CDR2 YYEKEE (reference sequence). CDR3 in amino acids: CASSTGPPDTQYF. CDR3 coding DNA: TGTGCCAGCAGCACCGGCCCCCCAGATACGCAGTATTTT.

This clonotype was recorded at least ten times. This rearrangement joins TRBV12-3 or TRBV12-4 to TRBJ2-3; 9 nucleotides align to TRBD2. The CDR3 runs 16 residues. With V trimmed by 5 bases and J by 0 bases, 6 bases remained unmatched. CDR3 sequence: CASSPLTSGSTDTQYF. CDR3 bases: TGTGCCAGCAGTCCATTGACTAGCGGTAGCACAGATACGCAGTATTTT.

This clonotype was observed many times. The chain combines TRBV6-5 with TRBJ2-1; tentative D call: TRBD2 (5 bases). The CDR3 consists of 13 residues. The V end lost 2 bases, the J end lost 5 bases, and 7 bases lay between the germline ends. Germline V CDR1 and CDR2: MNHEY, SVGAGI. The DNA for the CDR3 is TGTGCCAGCAGTTACGGGGAGAACAATGAGCAGTTCTTC. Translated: CASSYGENNEQFF.

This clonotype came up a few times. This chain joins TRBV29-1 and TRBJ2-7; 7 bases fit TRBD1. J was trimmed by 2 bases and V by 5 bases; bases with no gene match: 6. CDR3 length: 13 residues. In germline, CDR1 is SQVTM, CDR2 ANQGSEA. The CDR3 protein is CSVLGQSTYEQYF. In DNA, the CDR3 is TGCAGCGTTTTGGGACAGTCCACCTACGAGCAGTACTTC.

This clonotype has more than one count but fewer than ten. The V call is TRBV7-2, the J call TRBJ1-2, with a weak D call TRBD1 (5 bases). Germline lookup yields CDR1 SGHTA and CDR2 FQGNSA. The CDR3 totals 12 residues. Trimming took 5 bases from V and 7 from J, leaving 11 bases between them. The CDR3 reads CASSHSRVGYTF. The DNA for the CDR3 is TGTGCCAGCAGCCATTCCAGGGTTGGCTACACCTTC.

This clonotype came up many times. CDR3 nucleotides: TGTGCCTGGAGTGCCGGGACACCCAATGAGCAGTTCTTC. Translated, it gives CAWSAGTPNEQFF. The chain joins TRBV30 to TRBJ2-1, with D possibly matching TRBD1 (6 bases). The germline V gene has CDR1 GTSNPN and CDR2 SVGIG (reference sequence). V was trimmed by 1 base and J by 6 bases, leaving 10 bases between them. CDR3 length: 13 amino acids.

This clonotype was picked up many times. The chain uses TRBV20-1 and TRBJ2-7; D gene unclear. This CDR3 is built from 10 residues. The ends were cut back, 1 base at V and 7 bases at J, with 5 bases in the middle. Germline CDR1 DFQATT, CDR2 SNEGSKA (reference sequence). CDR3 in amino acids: CSARVEEQYF. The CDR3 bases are TGCAGTGCTAGAGTCGAAGAGCAGTACTTC.